This is a list of T cell receptor beta chains from one sample in a study of blood T cell repertoires in COVID-19. Produced via immunoSEQ multiplex PCR; TCRdb's table is partial and in-frame only. The sample lists 170,000 or so clones, roughly 84% occurring once. What was sequenced was peripheral blood. The receptors originated from a man aged 18 to 35 with active or convalescent COVID-19. CDR3s include the opening cysteine and the closing phenylalanine or tryptophan. Each record gives: J gene, D gene, clone size, V gene, CDR3 DNA, CDR3 protein. D genes are given only for firm matches. The size of a clone is reported for some rows only, either as once, few or many, or as a class for expanded clones.

j_gene: TRBJ2-5
d_gene: TRBD1
abundance: -
v_gene: TRBV19
CDR3nt: TGTGCCAGTAGTCTCCGACAGGGTCAAGAGACCCAGTACTTC
CDR3aa: CASSLRQGQETQYF

j_gene: TRBJ1-3
d_gene: -
abundance: -
v_gene: TRBV2
CDR3nt: TGTGCCAGCAGTGATCGGGTGCCCCCTGGAAACACCATATATTTT
CDR3aa: CASSDRVPPGNTIYF

j_gene: TRBJ2-2
d_gene: -
abundance: -
v_gene: TRBV15
CDR3nt: TGTGCCACCAGCAGGCCCAGGGGCAAGCCGGGGCCAGGTGGAGACACCGGGGAGCTGTTTTTT
CDR3aa: CATSRPRGKPGPGGDTGELFF

j_gene: TRBJ2-7
d_gene: -
abundance: -
v_gene: TRBV11-2
CDR3nt: TGTGCCAGCAGCTTAGGTTCCCCTGGCCACGAGCAGTACTTC
CDR3aa: CASSLGSPGHEQYF

j_gene: TRBJ1-2
d_gene: -
abundance: -
v_gene: TRBV3-1/TRBV3-2
CDR3nt: TGTGCCAGCAGCCAAGGTCCAGGGATGGGGTATGGCTACACCTTC
CDR3aa: CASSQGPGMGYGYTF

j_gene: TRBJ1-1
d_gene: TRBD1
abundance: -
v_gene: TRBV19
CDR3nt: TGTGCCAGTAGTATCGATACAGGGGTAGGCGAAGCTTTCTTT
CDR3aa: CASSIDTGVGEAFF

j_gene: TRBJ2-2
d_gene: TRBD2
abundance: once
v_gene: TRBV28
CDR3nt: TGTGCCAGCAGTTTAAGCGGGGGCACCGGGGAGCTGTTTTTT
CDR3aa: CASSLSGGTGELFF

j_gene: TRBJ2-7
d_gene: TRBD2
abundance: once
v_gene: TRBV4-1
CDR3nt: TGCGCCAGCAGCCAACGCGGGGGTGAGGCCTCCTACGAGCAGTACTTC
CDR3aa: CASSQRGGEASYEQYF

j_gene: TRBJ1-5
d_gene: TRBD1
abundance: once
v_gene: TRBV5-6
CDR3nt: TGTGCCAGCAGCTTTGCAGGGGGTAGGAATCAGCCCCAGCATTTT
CDR3aa: CASSFAGGRNQPQHF

j_gene: TRBJ2-3
d_gene: TRBD1
abundance: -
v_gene: TRBV4-3
CDR3nt: TGCGCCAGCAGCCACCCGGGACAGGGTGCAGATACGCAGTATTTT
CDR3aa: CASSHPGQGADTQYF

j_gene: TRBJ1-1
d_gene: TRBD1
abundance: -
v_gene: TRBV4-1
CDR3nt: TGCGCCAGCAGCTTACAGGGGGCGGACACTGAAGCTTTCTTT
CDR3aa: CASSLQGADTEAFF

j_gene: TRBJ1-1
d_gene: -
abundance: -
v_gene: TRBV19
CDR3nt: TGTGCCAGTAGGGCAGGGTTCACTGAAGCTTTCTTT
CDR3aa: CASRAGFTEAFF

j_gene: TRBJ1-5
d_gene: -
abundance: -
v_gene: TRBV12-3/TRBV12-4
CDR3nt: TGTGCCAGCAGTTTCCGGTTTCAGCCCCAGCATTTT
CDR3aa: CASSFRFQPQHF

j_gene: TRBJ2-5
d_gene: -
abundance: -
v_gene: TRBV19
CDR3nt: TGTGCCAGTAGTCCGCGCCGGGTTCCAGAGACCCAGTACTTC
CDR3aa: CASSPRRVPETQYF

j_gene: TRBJ1-2
d_gene: -
abundance: -
v_gene: TRBV7-2
CDR3nt: TGTGCCAGCAGCTTAGGAGGAACCTATGGCTACACCTTC
CDR3aa: CASSLGGTYGYTF

j_gene: TRBJ1-1
d_gene: -
abundance: -
v_gene: TRBV6-4
CDR3nt: TGTGCCAGCAGGGTACAGGGGAACACTGAAGCTTTCTTT
CDR3aa: CASRVQGNTEAFF

j_gene: TRBJ1-5
d_gene: -
abundance: -
v_gene: TRBV19
CDR3nt: TGTGCCAGTAGTACGGGGAATAATCAGCCCCAGCATTTT
CDR3aa: CASSTGNNQPQHF

j_gene: TRBJ1-5
d_gene: -
abundance: -
v_gene: TRBV5-6
CDR3nt: TGTGCCAGCAGTCACACCCCCCAAAGCAATCAGCCCCAGCATTTT
CDR3aa: CASSHTPQSNQPQHF

j_gene: TRBJ1-2
d_gene: -
abundance: -
v_gene: TRBV3-1/TRBV3-2
CDR3nt: TGTGCCAGCAGCCTGACTGCTTCTAGCTATGGCTACACCTTC
CDR3aa: CASSLTASSYGYTF

j_gene: TRBJ1-1
d_gene: -
abundance: once
v_gene: TRBV9
CDR3nt: TGTGCCAGCAGCGTGAGGGAGGGGAACACTGAAGCTTTCTTT
CDR3aa: CASSVREGNTEAFF

j_gene: TRBJ1-1
d_gene: TRBD1
abundance: -
v_gene: TRBV27
CDR3nt: TGTGCCAGCAGTTCGACAGGGGGCGCTTGGGAAGCTTTCTTT
CDR3aa: CASSSTGGAWEAFF

j_gene: TRBJ2-3
d_gene: -
abundance: -
v_gene: TRBV24-1
CDR3nt: TGTGCCACCGGGGGACTGAACACAGATACGCAGTATTTT
CDR3aa: CATGGLNTDTQYF

j_gene: TRBJ1-2
d_gene: -
abundance: -
v_gene: TRBV5-1
CDR3nt: TGCGCCAGCAGCTTTAACTCCCCGAACTATGGCTACACCTTC
CDR3aa: CASSFNSPNYGYTF

j_gene: TRBJ1-4
d_gene: TRBD1
abundance: -
v_gene: TRBV9
CDR3nt: TGTGCCAGCAGCCCGGGACAGCAGGCAACTAATGAAAAACTGTTTTTT
CDR3aa: CASSPGQQATNEKLFF

j_gene: TRBJ1-6
d_gene: TRBD1
abundance: -
v_gene: TRBV28
CDR3nt: TGTGCCAGCAGTATCCGGGACAGGGGTAATTCACCCCTCCACTTT
CDR3aa: CASSIRDRGNSPLHF

j_gene: TRBJ1-4
d_gene: TRBD1
abundance: -
v_gene: TRBV28
CDR3nt: TGTGCCAGCAGTCGAGGGACAGGGGGAAATGAAAAACTGTTTTTT
CDR3aa: CASSRGTGGNEKLFF

j_gene: TRBJ2-7
d_gene: TRBD1
abundance: -
v_gene: TRBV19
CDR3nt: TGTGCCAGTAGTTTCGGGACAGGGCTTTACGAGCAGTACTTC
CDR3aa: CASSFGTGLYEQYF

j_gene: TRBJ2-7
d_gene: -
abundance: -
v_gene: TRBV20-1
CDR3nt: TGCAGTGCTAGTTTGGGGCGGACCTACGAGCAGTACTTC
CDR3aa: CSASLGRTYEQYF

j_gene: TRBJ2-7
d_gene: TRBD1
abundance: -
v_gene: TRBV4-1
CDR3nt: TGCGCCAGCAGCCAAGGGACAGGGGAATACGACGAGCAGTACTTC
CDR3aa: CASSQGTGEYDEQYF

j_gene: TRBJ2-1
d_gene: -
abundance: -
v_gene: TRBV7-3
CDR3nt: TGTGCCAGCAGCCCCTCGGTCGACTTTTACAATGAGCAGTTCTTC
CDR3aa: CASSPSVDFYNEQFF

j_gene: TRBJ2-1
d_gene: -
abundance: few
v_gene: TRBV5-8
CDR3nt: TGTGCCAGCAGCTTCCGGGGGAGGCCCTACAATGAGCAGTTCTTC
CDR3aa: CASSFRGRPYNEQFF

j_gene: TRBJ2-3
d_gene: TRBD2
abundance: -
v_gene: TRBV6-5
CDR3nt: TGTGCCAGCAGCCCGACTAGCGGGGGGGCGGATACGCAGTATTTT
CDR3aa: CASSPTSGGADTQYF

j_gene: TRBJ1-2
d_gene: -
abundance: few
v_gene: TRBV5-5
CDR3nt: TGTGCCAGCAGCTTGGCCGTAACGGGATTGAGGTTTGGCTACACCTTC
CDR3aa: CASSLAVTGLRFGYTF

j_gene: TRBJ1-6
d_gene: TRBD1
abundance: -
v_gene: TRBV9
CDR3nt: TGTGCCAGCAGCCAGGGGACAGGAATATTAAGTTCACCCCTCCACTTT
CDR3aa: CASSQGTGILSSPLHF

j_gene: TRBJ1-3
d_gene: TRBD1
abundance: -
v_gene: TRBV12-3/TRBV12-4
CDR3nt: TGTGCCAGCAGCTGGACAGGGCGAAACACCATATATTTT
CDR3aa: CASSWTGRNTIYF

j_gene: TRBJ2-3
d_gene: TRBD2
abundance: -
v_gene: TRBV18
CDR3nt: TGTGCCAGCTCACTAAGAGGACTAGCGGGCACAGATACGCAGTATTTT
CDR3aa: CASSLRGLAGTDTQYF

j_gene: TRBJ1-6
d_gene: -
abundance: -
v_gene: TRBV6-5
CDR3nt: TGTGCCAGCAGTTACTGGGGAACAGGTTCACCCCTCCACTTT
CDR3aa: CASSYWGTGSPLHF

j_gene: TRBJ2-2
d_gene: TRBD1
abundance: -
v_gene: TRBV6-2/TRBV6-3
CDR3nt: TGTGCCAGCAGCCGACAGGGTCGCACCGGGGAGCTGTTTTTT
CDR3aa: CASSRQGRTGELFF

j_gene: TRBJ2-7
d_gene: -
abundance: -
v_gene: TRBV28
CDR3nt: TGTGCCAGCAGTGGCAGTGTAGAGCAGTACTTC
CDR3aa: CASSGSVEQYF